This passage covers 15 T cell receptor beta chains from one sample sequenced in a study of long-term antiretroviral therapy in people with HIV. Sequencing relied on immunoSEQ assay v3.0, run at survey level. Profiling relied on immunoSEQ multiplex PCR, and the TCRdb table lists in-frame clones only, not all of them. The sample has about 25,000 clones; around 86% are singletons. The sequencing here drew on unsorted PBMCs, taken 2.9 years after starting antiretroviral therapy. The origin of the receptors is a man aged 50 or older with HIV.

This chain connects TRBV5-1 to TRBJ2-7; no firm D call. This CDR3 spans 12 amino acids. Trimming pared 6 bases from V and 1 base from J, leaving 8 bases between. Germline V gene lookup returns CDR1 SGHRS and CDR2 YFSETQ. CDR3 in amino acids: CASTGPSYEQYF. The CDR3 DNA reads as TGCGCCAGCACCGGGCCGTCCTACGAGCAGTACTTC.

The DNA of the CDR3 is TGCAGTGCTAGACAGCACTACGAGCAGTACTTC. It yields the protein CSARQHYEQYF. V gene TRBV20-1 combines with J gene TRBJ2-7; D is undetermined. This CDR3 comprises 11 residues. Trimming removed 2 bases from V and 3 bases from J, with 5 bases in between. Germline lookup yields CDR1 DFQATT and CDR2 SNEGSKA (reference sequence).

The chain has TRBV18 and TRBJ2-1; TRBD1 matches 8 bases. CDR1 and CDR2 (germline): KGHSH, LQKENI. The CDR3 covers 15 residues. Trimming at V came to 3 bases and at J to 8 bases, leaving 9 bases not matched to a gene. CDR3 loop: CASSPPLQGEDEQFF. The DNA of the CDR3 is TGTGCCAGCTCACCCCCTCTACAGGGGGAGGATGAGCAGTTCTTC.

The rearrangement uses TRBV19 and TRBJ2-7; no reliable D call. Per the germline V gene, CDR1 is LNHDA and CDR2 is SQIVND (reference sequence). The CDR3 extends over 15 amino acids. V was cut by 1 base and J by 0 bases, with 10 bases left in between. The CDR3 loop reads CASSIGQGYSYEQYF. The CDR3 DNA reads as TGTGCCAGTAGTATAGGACAAGGCTACTCCTACGAGCAGTACTTC.

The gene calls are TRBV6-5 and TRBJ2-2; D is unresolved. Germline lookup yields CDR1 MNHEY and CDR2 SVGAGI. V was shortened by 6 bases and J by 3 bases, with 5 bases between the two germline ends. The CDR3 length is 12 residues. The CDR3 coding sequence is TGTGCCAGCAGACCAGACACCGGGGAGCTGTTTTTT. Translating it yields CASRPDTGELFF.

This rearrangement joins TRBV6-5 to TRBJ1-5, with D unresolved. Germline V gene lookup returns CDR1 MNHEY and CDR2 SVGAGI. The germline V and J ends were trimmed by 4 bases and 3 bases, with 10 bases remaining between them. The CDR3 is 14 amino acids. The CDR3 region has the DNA TGTGCCAGCAGTTCGAGGAACCTCAATCAGCCCCAGCATTTT. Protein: CASSSRNLNQPQHF.

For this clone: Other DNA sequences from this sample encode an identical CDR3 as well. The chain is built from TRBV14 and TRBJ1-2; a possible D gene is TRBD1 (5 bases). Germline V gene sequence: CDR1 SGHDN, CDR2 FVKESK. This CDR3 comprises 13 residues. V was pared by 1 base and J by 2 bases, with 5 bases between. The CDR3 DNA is TGTGCCAGCAGCCAAGGACAGAACTATGGCTACACCTTC. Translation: CASSQGQNYGYTF.

CDR3 amino acids: CAWGTSGSTDTQYF. DNA of the CDR3: TGTGCCTGGGGGACTAGCGGGTCAACAGATACGCAGTATTTT. The chain employs TRBV30 and TRBJ2-3, with 12 nucleotides matching TRBD2. The CDR3 covers 14 residues. J was trimmed by 3 bases and V by 5 bases; bases with no gene match: 3. The germline V gene has CDR1 GTSNPN and CDR2 SVGIG (reference sequence).

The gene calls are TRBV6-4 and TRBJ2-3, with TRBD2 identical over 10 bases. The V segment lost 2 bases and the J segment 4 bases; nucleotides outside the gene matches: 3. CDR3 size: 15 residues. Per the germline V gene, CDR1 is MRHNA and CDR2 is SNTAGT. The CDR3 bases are TGTGCCAGCAGTGACAGCGGGGGGGCACCAGATACGCAGTATTTT. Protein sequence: CASSDSGGAPDTQYF.

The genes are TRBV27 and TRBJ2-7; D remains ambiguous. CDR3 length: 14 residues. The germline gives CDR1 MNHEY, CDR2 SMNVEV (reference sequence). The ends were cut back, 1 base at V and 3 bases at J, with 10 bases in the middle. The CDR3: CASSLLGLGYEQYF. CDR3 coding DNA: TGTGCCAGCAGTTTATTAGGGTTAGGCTACGAGCAGTACTTC.

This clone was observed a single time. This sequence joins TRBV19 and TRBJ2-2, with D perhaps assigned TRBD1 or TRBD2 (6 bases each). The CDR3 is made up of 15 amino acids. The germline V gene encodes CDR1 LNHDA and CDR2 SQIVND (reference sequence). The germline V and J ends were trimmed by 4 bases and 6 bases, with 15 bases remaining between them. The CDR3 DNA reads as TGTGCCAGTAGTAGCCAGGGGAGGTTGGCCGGGGAGCTGTTTTTT. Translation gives CASSSQGRLAGELFF.

The DNA of the CDR3 is TGCGCCAGCAGCCCCCGGGAGGCCGGGGAGCTGTTTTTT. It is translated as CASSPREAGELFF. This chain uses TRBV4-1 with TRBJ2-2; 7 bases match TRBD2. In germline, CDR1 is MGHRA, CDR2 YSYEKL. The CDR3 runs 13 residues. Trimming removed 4 bases from V and 6 bases from J; junction bases left unmatched: 2.

CDR3 sequence: CASSQILAGGPGPYNEQFF. Here the CDR3 DNA reads TGTGCCAGCAGCCAAATACTAGCGGGGGGGCCAGGCCCCTACAATGAGCAGTTCTTC. V gene TRBV14 combines with J gene TRBJ2-1; 13 bases match TRBD2. V lost 2 bases and J lost 2; bases outside the gene matches: 9. This CDR3 has 19 amino acids. Germline V gene data show CDR1 as SGHDN and CDR2 as FVKESK. The entire variable domain, with the rest obtained from reference TRBV14 and TRBJ2-1, is as follows: EAGVTQFPSHSVIEKGQTVTLRCDPISGHDNLYWYRRVMGKEIKFLLHFVKESKQDESGMPNNRFLAERTGGTYSTLKVQPAELEDSGVYFCASSQILAGGPGPYNEQFFGPGTRLTVL.

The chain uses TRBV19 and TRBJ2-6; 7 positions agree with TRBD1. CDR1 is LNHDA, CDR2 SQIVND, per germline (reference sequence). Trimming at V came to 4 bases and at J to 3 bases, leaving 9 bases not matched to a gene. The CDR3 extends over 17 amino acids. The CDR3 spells CASSTRDSNSGANVLTF. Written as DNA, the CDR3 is TGTGCCAGTAGTACCCGGGACAGTAATAGTGGGGCCAACGTCCTGACTTTC.

The CDR3 region has the DNA TGTGCCAGCTCACCGGGTTGGTACGACACCGGGGAGCTGTTTTTT. This encodes CASSPGWYDTGELFF. The chain links TRBV18 to TRBJ2-2; D not certain. Looked up from germline, CDR1 is KGHSH and CDR2 is LQKENI. Deletions cut 3 bases from V and 3 bases from J, with 11 bases between. The CDR3 is 15 amino acids.